This is a list of T cell receptor beta chains from one sample in a study of regulatory T cells in long-lasting Graves disease. TCRdb recomputed calls from the multiplex PCR reads with MiXCR, one row per CDR3 protein. Of around 340,000 distinct CDR3 sequences listed, roughly a fifth are singletons. The specimen comprised peripheral blood mononuclear cells (PBMCs), sampled when the disease was refractory, from a patient treated with antithyroid drugs. These TCRs come from a female donor with Graves disease. CDR3s include the opening cysteine and the closing phenylalanine or tryptophan. The order of the fields is D gene, J gene, clone size, V gene, CDR3 protein, CDR3 DNA. D genes are given only for firm matches. Clone size is not always given. Where it is, it says once, few, many or a class for expanded clones.

D gene: .
J gene: TRBJ2-3
clone size: .
V gene: TRBV11-3
CDR3 protein: CASSATGTDTQYF
CDR3 DNA: TGTGCCAGCAGCGCGACTGGCACAGATACGCAGTATTTT

D gene: TRBD1
J gene: TRBJ1-2
clone size: many
V gene: TRBV6-1
CDR3 protein: CASSATPGTGGGYYGYTF
CDR3 DNA: TGTGCCAGCAGTGCAACACCCGGGACAGGGGGCGGATACTATGGCTACACCTTC

D gene: .
J gene: TRBJ1-4
clone size: .
V gene: TRBV18
CDR3 protein: CASSPRSATNEKLFF
CDR3 DNA: TGTGCCAGCTCACCGCGCTCTGCAACTAATGAAAAACTGTTTTTT

D gene: TRBD1
J gene: TRBJ2-4
clone size: few
V gene: TRBV20-1
CDR3 protein: CSAKSGTGGTNIQYF
CDR3 DNA: TGCAGTGCTAAATCCGGGACAGGGGGGACAAACATTCAGTACTTC

D gene: TRBD1
J gene: TRBJ2-7
clone size: few
V gene: TRBV7-9
CDR3 protein: CVSSLTAGQVGSYEQYF
CDR3 DNA: TGTGTCAGCAGCTTAACGGCGGGACAGGTCGGCTCCTACGAGCAGTACTTC

D gene: .
J gene: TRBJ1-1
clone size: many
V gene: TRBV28
CDR3 protein: CASSFKWLGGNTEAFF
CDR3 DNA: TGTGCCAGCAGTTTTAAGTGGCTCGGGGGGAACACTGAAGCTTTCTTT

D gene: .
J gene: TRBJ1-2
clone size: .
V gene: TRBV3-1
CDR3 protein: CASSPRGRETYGYTF
CDR3 DNA: TGTGCCAGCAGCCCCCGCGGCAGGGAGACTTATGGCTACACCTTC

D gene: .
J gene: TRBJ1-1
clone size: few
V gene: TRBV28
CDR3 protein: CASSFAVVSEAFF
CDR3 DNA: TGTGCCAGCAGTTTTGCAGTAGTGAGTGAAGCTTTCTTT

D gene: TRBD2
J gene: TRBJ2-4
clone size: .
V gene: TRBV3-1
CDR3 protein: CASSQDLSGRAKNIQYF
CDR3 DNA: TGTGCCAGCAGCCAAGATTTAAGCGGGAGGGCCAAAAACATTCAGTACTTC

D gene: .
J gene: TRBJ1-5
clone size: .
V gene: TRBV3-2
CDR3 protein: CASSQFAQGCNQPQHF
CDR3 DNA: TGTGCCAGCAGCCAGTTCGCACAGGGGTGCAATCAGCCCCAGCATTTT

D gene: TRBD1
J gene: TRBJ1-6
clone size: .
V gene: TRBV4-1
CDR3 protein: CASSLSGQGLDYNSPLHF
CDR3 DNA: TGCGCCAGCAGCCTGTCGGGACAGGGGTTAGACTATAATTCACCCCTCCACTTT

D gene: .
J gene: TRBJ1-2
clone size: .
V gene: TRBV28
CDR3 protein: CTSSLVRRSSDYTF
CDR3 DNA: TGTACCAGCAGCCTCGTTCGCAGGAGTTCCGACTACACCTTC

D gene: .
J gene: TRBJ1-3
clone size: .
V gene: TRBV10-3
CDR3 protein: CASSPWTGSGNTIYF
CDR3 DNA: TGTGCCAGCAGTCCATGGACGGGCTCTGGAAACACCATATATTTT

D gene: TRBD1
J gene: TRBJ2-4
clone size: .
V gene: TRBV6-1
CDR3 protein: CASKGQGLIQYF
CDR3 DNA: TGTGCCAGCAAAGGACAGGGGCTCATTCAGTACTTC

D gene: TRBD1
J gene: TRBJ1-5
clone size: many
V gene: TRBV6-1
CDR3 protein: CASIGTAHNQPQHF
CDR3 DNA: TGTGCCAGCATAGGGACAGCCCACAATCAGCCCCAGCATTTT

D gene: .
J gene: TRBJ1-4
clone size: many
V gene: TRBV28
CDR3 protein: CASSPPTSSQEKLFF
CDR3 DNA: TGTGCCAGCAGTCCCCCGACCAGTTCGCAAGAAAAACTGTTTTTT

D gene: TRBD1
J gene: TRBJ2-7
clone size: few
V gene: TRBV6-1
CDR3 protein: CASSGYRGTYEQYF
CDR3 DNA: TGTGCCAGCAGCGGATACAGGGGAACCTACGAGCAGTACTTC

D gene: .
J gene: TRBJ2-5
clone size: many
V gene: TRBV27
CDR3 protein: CASSSWYQETQYF
CDR3 DNA: TGTGCCAGCAGTTCATGGTACCAAGAGACCCAGTACTTC

D gene: .
J gene: TRBJ2-7
clone size: many
V gene: TRBV7-3
CDR3 protein: CASSPGPTTYEQYF
CDR3 DNA: TGTGCCAGCAGCCCGGGACCCACGACCTACGAGCAGTACTTC

D gene: TRBD1
J gene: TRBJ2-7
clone size: many
V gene: TRBV28
CDR3 protein: CASRDRGSGYEQYF
CDR3 DNA: TGTGCCAGCAGGGACAGGGGGAGCGGCTACGAGCAGTACTTC

D gene: .
J gene: TRBJ1-2
clone size: few
V gene: TRBV7-8
CDR3 protein: CASSSGPVPNYGYTF
CDR3 DNA: TGTGCCAGCAGCTCCGGTCCGGTACCTAACTATGGCTACACCTTC

D gene: TRBD2
J gene: TRBJ2-5
clone size: few
V gene: TRBV20-1
CDR3 protein: CSARSPTSGGEETQYF
CDR3 DNA: TGCAGTGCTAGGTCCCCCACTAGCGGGGGTGAGGAGACCCAGTACTTC

D gene: TRBD1
J gene: TRBJ2-7
clone size: many
V gene: TRBV12-3/TRBV12-4
CDR3 protein: CASSAGQGAYEQYF
CDR3 DNA: TGTGCCAGCAGTGCCGGACAGGGGGCCTACGAGCAGTACTTC

D gene: TRBD2
J gene: TRBJ2-4
clone size: many
V gene: TRBV10-3
CDR3 protein: CAISEVAGGAKNIQYF
CDR3 DNA: TGTGCCATCAGTGAGGTCGCGGGAGGGGCCAAAAACATTCAGTACTTC

D gene: .
J gene: TRBJ1-5
clone size: .
V gene: TRBV12-5
CDR3 protein: CASVQGISNQPQHF
CDR3 DNA: TGTGCTAGTGTGCAGGGAATTAGCAATCAGCCCCAGCATTTT

D gene: .
J gene: TRBJ2-2
clone size: .
V gene: TRBV11-2
CDR3 protein: CASSLEARPGELFF
CDR3 DNA: TGTGCCAGCAGCTTAGAGGCTAGGCCCGGGGAGCTGTTTTTT

D gene: .
J gene: TRBJ1-5
clone size: .
V gene: TRBV19
CDR3 protein: CASSLHGGSQPQHF
CDR3 DNA: TGTGCCAGTAGTCTGCACGGGGGCTCTCAGCCCCAGCATTTT

D gene: .
J gene: TRBJ2-7
clone size: many
V gene: TRBV28
CDR3 protein: CASSTRQRSYEQYF
CDR3 DNA: TGTGCCAGCAGTACCCGACAGCGTTCCTACGAGCAGTACTTC

D gene: .
J gene: TRBJ1-3
clone size: .
V gene: TRBV6-9
CDR3 protein: CASSYARTGNTIYF
CDR3 DNA: TGTGCCAGCAGTTACGCCAGGACTGGAAACACCATATATTTT

D gene: TRBD2
J gene: TRBJ2-7
clone size: few
V gene: TRBV19
CDR3 protein: CASSSSGGGPYEQYF
CDR3 DNA: TGTGCCAGTAGTAGTTCCGGGGGGGGACCCTACGAGCAGTACTTC

D gene: .
J gene: TRBJ2-7
clone size: few
V gene: TRBV30
CDR3 protein: CAWSSTGSYEQYF
CDR3 DNA: TGTGCCTGGAGCTCGACAGGCTCCTACGAGCAGTACTTC

D gene: .
J gene: TRBJ2-2
clone size: .
V gene: TRBV10-3
CDR3 protein: CATWAGYDTGELFF
CDR3 DNA: TGTGCCACCTGGGCAGGGTATGACACCGGGGAGCTGTTTTTT

D gene: .
J gene: TRBJ2-4
clone size: .
V gene: TRBV7-2
CDR3 protein: CASSFRNAVQYF
CDR3 DNA: TGTGCCAGCAGCTTCCGGAACGCGGTTCAGTACTTC

D gene: .
J gene: TRBJ2-1
clone size: .
V gene: TRBV12-3/TRBV12-4
CDR3 protein: CASSPRDGPYNEQFF
CDR3 DNA: TGTGCCAGCAGTCCTAGAGACGGCCCCTACAATGAGCAGTTCTTC

D gene: .
J gene: TRBJ1-1
clone size: .
V gene: TRBV19
CDR3 protein: CASKTGFTEAFF
CDR3 DNA: TGTGCCAGCAAAACAGGGTTCACTGAAGCTTTCTTT